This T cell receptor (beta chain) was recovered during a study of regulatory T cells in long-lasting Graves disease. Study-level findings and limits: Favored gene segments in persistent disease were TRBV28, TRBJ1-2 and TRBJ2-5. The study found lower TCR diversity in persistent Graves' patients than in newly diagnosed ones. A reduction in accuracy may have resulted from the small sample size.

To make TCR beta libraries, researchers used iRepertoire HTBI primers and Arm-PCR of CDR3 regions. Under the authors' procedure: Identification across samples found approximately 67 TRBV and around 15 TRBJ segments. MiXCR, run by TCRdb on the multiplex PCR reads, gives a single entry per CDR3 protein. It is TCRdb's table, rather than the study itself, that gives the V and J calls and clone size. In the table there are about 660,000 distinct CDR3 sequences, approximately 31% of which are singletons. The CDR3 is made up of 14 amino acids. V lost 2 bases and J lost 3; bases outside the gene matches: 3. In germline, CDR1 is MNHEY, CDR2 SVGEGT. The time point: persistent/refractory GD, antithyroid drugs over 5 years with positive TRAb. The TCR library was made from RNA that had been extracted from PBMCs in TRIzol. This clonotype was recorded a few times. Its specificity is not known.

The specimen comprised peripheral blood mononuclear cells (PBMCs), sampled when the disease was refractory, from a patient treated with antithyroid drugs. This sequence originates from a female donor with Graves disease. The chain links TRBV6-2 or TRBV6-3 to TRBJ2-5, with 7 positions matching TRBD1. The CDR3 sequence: CASSYDRVEETQYF. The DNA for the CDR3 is TGTGCCAGCAGTTACGACAGGGTAGAAGAGACCCAGTACTTC.